The 5 T cell receptor beta chains reported below all come from one sample, sequenced in a study of T cell changes during pregnancy in multiple sclerosis. Profiled with immunoSEQ multiplex PCR; TCRdb holds only in-frame clones, not every one. The sample yields under 70,000 clones, 85% to 95% seen once. The sample in question was peripheral blood, obtained in the third trimester of pregnancy. The receptor set was obtained from a female donor in good health, enrolled as a control in a pregnancy study.

The rearrangement joins TRBV7-6 to TRBJ2-3; 10 positions match TRBD2. The germline gives CDR1 SGHVS, CDR2 FNYEAQ. The CDR3 runs to 18 residues. With V trimmed by 1 base and J by 0 bases, 7 bases remained unmatched. The CDR3 loop is CASSLVPSGSDSTDTQYF. DNA of the CDR3: TGTGCCAGCAGCTTAGTTCCTAGCGGGAGTGATAGCACAGATACGCAGTATTTT.

V usage is TRBV7-8 and J usage is TRBJ2-1, with TRBD1 matching 10 bases. The CDR3 loop spans 14 amino acids. Trimming at V came to 5 bases and at J to 9 bases, leaving 7 bases not matched to a gene. CDR1 and CDR2 (germline): SGHVS, FQNEAQ. CDR3 DNA: TGTGCCAGCAGCCCCCGGGACAGGGGTATTGAGCAGTTCTTC. It codes for CASSPRDRGIEQFF.

V and J are TRBV10-3 and TRBJ1-1, with D perhaps matching TRBD1 (5 bases). CDR1 and CDR2 from the germline V gene are ENHRY and SYGVKD. This CDR3 region has 15 residues. The V end was cut by 6 bases, the J end by 1 base, with 15 bases between. This CDR3 reads CAISQGGPSNTEAFF. The DNA for the CDR3 is TGTGCCATCAGCCAGGGTGGGCCCTCGAACACTGAAGCTTTCTTT.

The chain couples TRBV19 to TRBJ2-2, with 8 bases that match TRBD1. J gave up 6 bases and V 5 bases, and 14 bases lay outside the gene matches. The CDR3 runs 17 residues. In germline, CDR1 is LNHDA, CDR2 SQIVND (reference sequence). CDR3 bases: TGTGCCAGTAGTGCAGGACAGGGCCCGCGGTGGGCCGGGGAGCTGTTTTTT. It specifies CASSAGQGPRWAGELFF.

V usage is TRBV6-6 and J usage is TRBJ1-5, with a tentative D call TRBD1 (6 bases). V lost 6 bases to trimming and J lost 7 bases, with 13 bases between them. CDR1 and CDR2 (germline): MNHNY, SVGAGI (reference sequence). The CDR3 extends over 13 amino acids. The CDR3 spells CASRPQGGQPQHF. The CDR3 DNA reads TGTGCCAGCAGGCCACAGGGCGGGCAGCCCCAGCATTTT.